Following are 14 T cell receptor beta chains from one sample sequenced in a study of response to subunit inactivated influenza vaccine. TCRdb used MiXCR to reprocess the RT-PCR reads, holding one entry per CDR3 protein. The sample yields hundreds of thousands of distinct CDR3 sequences, 15% to 20% seen once. This sample comprised PBMCs from blood, obtained about 5 days after vaccination. Receptors were obtained from a middle-aged man who received an inactivated influenza vaccine.

The genes are TRBV7-8 and TRBJ1-1, with D tentatively TRBD1 (6 bases). Germline CDR1 is SGHVS and CDR2 is FQNEAQ. The CDR3 covers 12 residues. The V gene lost 5 bases and the J gene lost 6 bases, with 10 bases spanning the gap. CDR3 in amino acids: CASSIRTAEAFF. As DNA, the CDR3 is TGTGCCAGCAGCATAAGGACAGCTGAAGCTTTCTTT.

In its sample, this clonotype was seen many times. The chain carries TRBV12-3 or TRBV12-4 and TRBJ1-1; D is unresolved. V was pared by 4 bases and J by 4 bases, with 13 bases between. This CDR3 is 14 amino acids long. This CDR3 is CASSYNTGLTEAFF. CDR3 sequence (DNA): TGTGCCAGCAGTTATAATACCGGGCTCACTGAAGCTTTCTTT.

The chain uses TRBV6-5 and TRBJ1-2; 8 bases are a match to TRBD1. V trimming: 2 bases; J trimming: 7 bases; junction bases outside the gene matches: 18. This CDR3 has 18 residues. Germline V gene sequence: CDR1 MNHEY, CDR2 SVGAGI. The CDR3 region is CASSYTTMSRDRFGGYTF. The CDR3 coding sequence is TGTGCCAGCAGTTACACAACTATGTCCCGGGACAGGTTTGGTGGCTACACCTTC.

The chain uses TRBV20-1 and TRBJ2-3; 12 bases are shared with TRBD2. There are 16 residues in the CDR3. The germline gives CDR1 DFQATT, CDR2 SNEGSKA (reference sequence). Losses at the gene ends were 0 bases for V and 5 bases for J; bases not matched to a gene: 6. The CDR3 DNA follows: TGCAGTGCTAGAGATTGGCTAGCGGGAGGGAGAGATACGCAGTATTTT. Translated: CSARDWLAGGRDTQYF.

In this sample, this clonotype turned up a few times. The genes are TRBV5-6 and TRBJ2-7; TRBD1 matches 9 bases. Germline V gene lookup returns CDR1 SGHDT and CDR2 YYEEEE. V lost 3 bases to trimming and J lost 3 bases; unmatched junction nucleotides: 4. The CDR3 runs to 14 residues. Here the CDR3 reads CASSWGDRVYEQYF. The CDR3 DNA reads as TGTGCCAGCAGCTGGGGGGACAGGGTCTACGAGCAGTACTTC.

The V call is TRBV5-1, the J call TRBJ2-1; TRBD2 agrees at 12 bases. The CDR3 has 17 residues. Per germline, CDR1 SGHRS and CDR2 YFSETQ. V lost 4 bases, J lost 6 bases, and 11 bases stayed unmatched. The CDR3: CASSPAASGGAGNEQFF. The CDR3 DNA reads as TGCGCCAGCAGCCCGGCGGCTAGCGGGGGGGCCGGCAATGAGCAGTTCTTC.

This chain joins TRBV7-9 and TRBJ2-7; D perhaps matches TRBD2 (5 bases). The CDR3 extends over 16 amino acids. Germline V gene lookup returns CDR1 SEHNR and CDR2 FQNEAQ (reference sequence). V was trimmed by 1 base and J by 0 bases, leaving 13 bases between them. The CDR3, as DNA: TGTGCCAGCAGCTTAGATGGAGGAGTTATCTCCTACGAGCAGTACTTC. This sequence encodes CASSLDGGVISYEQYF.

This clonotype was observed a handful of times. This rearrangement joins TRBV28 to TRBJ2-5; 13 nucleotides align to TRBD2. Germline V lookup: CDR1 MDHEN, CDR2 SYDVKM. Trimming at V came to 7 bases and at J to 3 bases, leaving 14 bases not matched to a gene. This CDR3 is built from 18 residues. The CDR3 DNA is TGTGCCAGCACCCGACTAGCGGGAGGTCGAGGGATAAAAGAGACCCAGTACTTC. Protein: CASTRLAGGRGIKETQYF.

This clonotype was picked up many times. The J gene is TRBJ2-1, the V gene TRBV10-3; 9 bases are shared with TRBD1. The CDR3 is 13 amino acids. From germline, CDR1 is ENHRY and CDR2 SYGVKD. V lost 6 bases, J lost 7 bases, and 4 bases stayed unmatched. In DNA, the CDR3 is TGTGCCATCAGGAGACAGGGGGAGAATGAGCAGTTCTTC. It yields the protein CAIRRQGENEQFF.

The J gene is TRBJ2-3, the V gene TRBV15; maybe TRBD1 (7 bases). V was trimmed by 5 bases and J by 5 bases, leaving 11 bases between them. The CDR3 sequence is 13 residues long. Germline V gene data show CDR1 as LNHNV and CDR2 as YYDKDF (reference sequence). This chain's CDR3 is CATSSGGIDTQYF. The CDR3 DNA reads TGTGCCACCAGCTCAGGGGGGATAGATACGCAGTATTTT.

This clonotype was recorded a few times. The chain joins TRBV7-2 to TRBJ2-5; 10 positions agree with TRBD1. Germline V gives CDR1 SGHTA, CDR2 FQGNSA. The V segment lost 5 bases and the J segment 6 bases; nucleotides outside the gene matches: 15. This CDR3 has 17 residues. The CDR3 loop reads CASSRRGTGTGDQTQYF. CDR3 DNA: TGTGCCAGCAGCCGGAGGGGAACCGGGACAGGGGATCAGACCCAGTACTTC. Variable domain in full (rest from reference TRBV7-2 and TRBJ2-5): GAGVSQSPSNKVTEKGKDVELRCDPISGHTALYWYRQSLGQGLEFLIYFQGNSAPDKSGLPSDRFSAERTGGSVSTLTIQRTQQEDSAVYLCASSRRGTGTGDQTQYFGPGTRLLVL.

This CDR3 is CASSFVERISRETQYF. The CDR3 DNA reads as TGTGCCAGCAGTTTCGTAGAACGAATCTCCCGGGAGACCCAGTACTTC. The rearrangement links TRBV28 to TRBJ2-5; the D is unclear. Germline CDR1 is MDHEN and CDR2 is SYDVKM. Trimming removed 3 bases at V and 5 bases at J, with 19 bases between. The CDR3 spans 16 residues.

This clonotype was seen a handful of times. The chain carries TRBV15 and TRBJ2-1; a weak D match, TRBD2 (5 bases). The CDR3 is made up of 15 amino acids. Germline lookup yields CDR1 LNHNV and CDR2 YYDKDF (reference sequence). The V and J ends lost 6 bases and 4 bases respectively, with 16 bases between them. In DNA, the CDR3 is TGTGCCACCAGTTTACTAGGGTCCTCGTACAATGAGCAGTTCTTC. This codes for CATSLLGSSYNEQFF. The complete variable domain, with remaining parts taken from reference TRBV15 and TRBJ2-1, reads DAMVIQNPRYQVTQFGKPVTLSCSQTLNHNVMYWYQQKSSQAPKLLFHYYDKDFNNEADTPDNFQSRRPNTSFCFLDIRSPGLGDTAMYLCATSLLGSSYNEQFFGPGTRLTVL.

This clonotype was counted only a few times. V and J are TRBV24-1 and TRBJ2-1; possible D gene TRBD2, 5 bases. The germline V and J ends were trimmed by 1 base and 7 bases, with 7 bases remaining between them. The germline V gene has CDR1 KGHDR and CDR2 SFDVKD. The CDR3 has 13 amino acids. The DNA of the CDR3 is TGTGCCACCAGTGATTTCGAGGGAAATGAGCAGTTCTTC. Translating gives CATSDFEGNEQFF.